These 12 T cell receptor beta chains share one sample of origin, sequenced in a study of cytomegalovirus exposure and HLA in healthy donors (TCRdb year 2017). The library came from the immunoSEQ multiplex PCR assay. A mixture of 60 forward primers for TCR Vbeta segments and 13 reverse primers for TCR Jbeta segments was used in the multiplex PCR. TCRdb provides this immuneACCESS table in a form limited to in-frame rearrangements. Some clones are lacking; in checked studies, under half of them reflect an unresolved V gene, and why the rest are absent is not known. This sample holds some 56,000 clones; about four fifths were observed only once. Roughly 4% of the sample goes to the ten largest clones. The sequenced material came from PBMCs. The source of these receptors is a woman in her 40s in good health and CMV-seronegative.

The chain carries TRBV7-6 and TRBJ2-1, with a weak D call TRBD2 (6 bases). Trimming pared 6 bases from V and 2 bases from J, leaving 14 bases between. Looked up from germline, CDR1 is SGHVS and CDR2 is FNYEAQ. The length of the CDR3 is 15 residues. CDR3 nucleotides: TGTGCCAGCAGTTCCCCCGGGGGAACCTACAATGAGCAGTTCTTC. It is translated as CASSSPGGTYNEQFF.

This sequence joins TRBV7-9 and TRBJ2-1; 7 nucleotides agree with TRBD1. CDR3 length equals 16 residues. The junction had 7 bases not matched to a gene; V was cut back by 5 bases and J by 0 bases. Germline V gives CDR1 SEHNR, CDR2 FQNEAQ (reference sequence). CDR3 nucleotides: TGTGCCAGCAGCCTCAACCGACAGGGCTCCTACAATGAGCAGTTCTTC. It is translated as CASSLNRQGSYNEQFF.

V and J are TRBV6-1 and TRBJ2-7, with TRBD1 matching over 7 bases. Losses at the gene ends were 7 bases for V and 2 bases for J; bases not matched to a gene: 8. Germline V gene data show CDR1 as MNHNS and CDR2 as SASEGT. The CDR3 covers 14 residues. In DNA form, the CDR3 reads TGTGCCAGCACCTCCGACAGGGACACCTACGAGCAGTACTTC. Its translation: CASTSDRDTYEQYF.

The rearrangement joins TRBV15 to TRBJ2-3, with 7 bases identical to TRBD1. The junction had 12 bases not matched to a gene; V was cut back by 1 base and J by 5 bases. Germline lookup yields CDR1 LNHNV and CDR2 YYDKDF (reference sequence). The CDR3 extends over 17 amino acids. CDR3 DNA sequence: TGTGCCACCAGCAGAGGCTTGGCCAGGGGGTATGGAGATACGCAGTATTTT. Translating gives CATSRGLARGYGDTQYF.

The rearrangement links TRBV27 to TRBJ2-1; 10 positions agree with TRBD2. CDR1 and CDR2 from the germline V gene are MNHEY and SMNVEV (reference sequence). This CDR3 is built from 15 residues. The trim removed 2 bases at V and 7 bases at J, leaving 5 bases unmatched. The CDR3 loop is CASSLGTSASNEQFF. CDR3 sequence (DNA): TGTGCCAGCAGTTTAGGGACTAGCGCGAGTAATGAGCAGTTCTTC.

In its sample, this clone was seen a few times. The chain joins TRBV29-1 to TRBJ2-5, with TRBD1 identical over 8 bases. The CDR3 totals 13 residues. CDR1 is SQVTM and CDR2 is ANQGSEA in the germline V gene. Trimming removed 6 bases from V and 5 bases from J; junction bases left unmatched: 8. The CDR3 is CSVGQGSLETQYF. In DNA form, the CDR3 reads TGCAGCGTCGGACAGGGCAGCTTGGAGACCCAGTACTTC.

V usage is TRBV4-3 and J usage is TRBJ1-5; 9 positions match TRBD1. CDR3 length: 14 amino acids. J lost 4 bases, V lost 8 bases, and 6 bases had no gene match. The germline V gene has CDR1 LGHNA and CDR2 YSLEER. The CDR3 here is CASAKGTGNQPQHF. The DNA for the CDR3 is TGCGCCAGCGCTAAAGGGACAGGGAATCAGCCCCAGCATTTT.

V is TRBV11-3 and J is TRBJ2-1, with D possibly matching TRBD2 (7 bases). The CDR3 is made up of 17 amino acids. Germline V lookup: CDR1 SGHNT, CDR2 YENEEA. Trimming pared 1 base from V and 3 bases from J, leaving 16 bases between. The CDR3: CASSLGAWGGRYNEQFF. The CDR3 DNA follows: TGTGCCAGCAGCTTAGGCGCGTGGGGGGGCCGCTACAATGAGCAGTTCTTC.

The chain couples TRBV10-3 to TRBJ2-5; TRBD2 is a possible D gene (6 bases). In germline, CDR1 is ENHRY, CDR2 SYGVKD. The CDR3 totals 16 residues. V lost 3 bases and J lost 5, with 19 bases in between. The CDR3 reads CAISDSGGPDLETQYF. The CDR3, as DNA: TGTGCCATCAGTGATTCCGGGGGTCCCGATTTGGAGACCCAGTACTTC.

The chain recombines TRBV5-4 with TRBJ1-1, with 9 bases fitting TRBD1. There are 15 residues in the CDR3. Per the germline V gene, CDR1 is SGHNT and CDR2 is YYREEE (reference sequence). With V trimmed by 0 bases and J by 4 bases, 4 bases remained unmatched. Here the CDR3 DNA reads TGTGCCAGCAGCTTGGAGACGACAGGGGGCACTGAAGCTTTCTTT. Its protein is CASSLETTGGTEAFF.

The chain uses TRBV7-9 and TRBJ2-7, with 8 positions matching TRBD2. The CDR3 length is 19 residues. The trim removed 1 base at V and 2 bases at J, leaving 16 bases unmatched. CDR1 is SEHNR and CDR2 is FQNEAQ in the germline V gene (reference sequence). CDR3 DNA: TGTGCCAGCAGCTTAGAGGGCCGGGGGGGCCAATACTTCACCTACGAGCAGTACTTC. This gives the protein CASSLEGRGGQYFTYEQYF.

CDR3 in amino acids: CAWSTGIHHEKLFF. CDR3 nucleotide sequence: TGTGCCTGGAGTACGGGAATCCACCATGAAAAACTGTTTTTT. The chain is built from TRBV30 and TRBJ1-4; no clear D. CDR3 length: 14 residues. V lost 2 bases and J lost 6, with 13 bases in between. Germline loops: CDR1 GTSNPN, CDR2 SVGIG (reference sequence).